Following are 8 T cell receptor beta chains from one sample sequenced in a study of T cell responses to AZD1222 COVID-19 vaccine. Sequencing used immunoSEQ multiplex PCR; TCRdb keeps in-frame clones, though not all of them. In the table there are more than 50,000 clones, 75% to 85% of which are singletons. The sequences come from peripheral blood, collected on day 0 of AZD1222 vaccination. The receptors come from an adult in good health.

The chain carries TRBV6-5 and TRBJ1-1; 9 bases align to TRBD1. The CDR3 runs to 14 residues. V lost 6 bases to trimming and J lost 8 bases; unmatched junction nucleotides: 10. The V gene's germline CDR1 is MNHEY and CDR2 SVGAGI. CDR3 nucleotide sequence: TGTGCCAGCAGGCTGGGACAGGGCTTTTACGAAGCTTTCTTT. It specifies CASRLGQGFYEAFF.

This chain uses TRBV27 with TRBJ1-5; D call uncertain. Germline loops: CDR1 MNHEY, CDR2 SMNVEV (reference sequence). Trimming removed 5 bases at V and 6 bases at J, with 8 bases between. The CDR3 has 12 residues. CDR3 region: CASSGPGQPQHF. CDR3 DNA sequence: TGTGCCAGCAGTGGGCCAGGTCAGCCCCAGCATTTT.

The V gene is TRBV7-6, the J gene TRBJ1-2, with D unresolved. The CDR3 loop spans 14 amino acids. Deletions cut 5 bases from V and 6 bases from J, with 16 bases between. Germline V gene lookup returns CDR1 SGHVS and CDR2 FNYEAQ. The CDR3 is CASSPQRALDGYTF. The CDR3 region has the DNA TGTGCCAGCAGCCCCCAACGCGCATTGGATGGCTACACCTTC.

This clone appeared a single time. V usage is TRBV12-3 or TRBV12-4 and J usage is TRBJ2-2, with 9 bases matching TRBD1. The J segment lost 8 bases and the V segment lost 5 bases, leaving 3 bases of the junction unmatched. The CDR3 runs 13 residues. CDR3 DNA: TGTGCCAGCAGTAGGACAGGGGAAGGGGAGCTGTTTTTT. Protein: CASSRTGEGELFF.

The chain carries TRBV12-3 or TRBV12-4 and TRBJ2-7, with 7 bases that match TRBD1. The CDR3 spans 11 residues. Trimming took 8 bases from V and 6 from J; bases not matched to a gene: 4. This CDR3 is CASLTGSEQYV. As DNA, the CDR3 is TGTGCCAGCCTGACAGGGAGCGAGCAGTACGTC.

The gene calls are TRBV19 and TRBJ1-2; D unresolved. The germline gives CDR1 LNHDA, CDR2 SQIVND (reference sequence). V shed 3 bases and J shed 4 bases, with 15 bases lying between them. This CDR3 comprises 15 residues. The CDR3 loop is CASSMGGVASYGYTF. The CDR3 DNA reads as TGTGCCAGTAGTATGGGCGGGGTTGCGAGCTATGGCTACACCTTC.

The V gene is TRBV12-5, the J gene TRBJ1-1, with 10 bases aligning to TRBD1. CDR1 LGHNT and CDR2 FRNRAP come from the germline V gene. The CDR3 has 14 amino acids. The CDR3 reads CVPGQGPDGTEAFF. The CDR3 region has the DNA TGTGTCCCGGGACAGGGGCCGGACGGGACTGAAGCTTTCTTT.

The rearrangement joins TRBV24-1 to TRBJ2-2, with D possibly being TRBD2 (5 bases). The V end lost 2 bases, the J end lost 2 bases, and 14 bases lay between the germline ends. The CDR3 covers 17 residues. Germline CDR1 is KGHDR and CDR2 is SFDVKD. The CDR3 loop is CATSDWKTAVNTGELFF. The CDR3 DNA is TGTGCCACCAGTGATTGGAAAACAGCGGTCAACACCGGGGAGCTGTTTTTT.